This is a list of T cell receptor beta chains from one sample in a study of glioma-infiltrating T cells. TCRdb analysed the multiplex PCR reads with MiXCR anew, one entry per CDR3 protein. The profile shows 300,000 to 450,000 distinct CDR3 sequences, around 45% of them singletons. Source material: glioma tissue, nonneoplastic brain tissue, or PBMCs (not recorded which). These receptors were obtained from a human donor with low-grade glioma or glioblastoma, undergoing nonglioma brain surgery, or in good health (not recorded which). The CDR3 runs from the conserved cysteine through the conserved F or W. A D gene is named only where the DNA matches it firmly. The listing skips clone size in some rows; elsewhere it reads once, few, many or a size class.

j_gene: TRBJ2-5; d_gene: .; v_gene: TRBV5-1; abundance: .; len: 13; CDR3aa: CASSPSYEETQYF; CDR3nt: TGCGCCAGCAGCCCAAGTTACGAAGAGACCCAGTACTTC
j_gene: TRBJ2-1; d_gene: TRBD2; v_gene: TRBV28; abundance: .; len: 16; CDR3aa: CASSKTLAYPSYEQFF; CDR3nt: TGTGCCAGCAGCAAAACACTAGCGTACCCTTCCTACGAGCAGTTCTTC
j_gene: TRBJ2-5; d_gene: .; v_gene: TRBV24-1; abundance: few; len: 15; CDR3aa: CATSGGDHWAETQYF; CDR3nt: TGTGCCACCTCTGGGGGAGACCATTGGGCAGAGACCCAGTACTTC
j_gene: TRBJ2-3; d_gene: TRBD2; v_gene: TRBV27; abundance: many; len: 15; CDR3aa: CASSPGLAGVDTQYF; CDR3nt: TGTGCCAGCAGCCCGGGACTAGCGGGAGTAGATACGCAGTATTTT
j_gene: TRBJ2-5; d_gene: .; v_gene: TRBV4-2; abundance: few; len: 15; CDR3aa: CASSQGPTSQETQYF; CDR3nt: TGTGCCAGCAGCCAAGGGCCGACCAGTCAAGAGACCCAGTACTTC
j_gene: TRBJ2-4; d_gene: .; v_gene: TRBV27; abundance: .; len: 16; CDR3aa: CASSGWGGQGTNIQYF; CDR3nt: TGTGCCAGCAGTGGCTGGGGGGGGCAGGGGACAAACATTCAGTACTTC
j_gene: TRBJ2-2; d_gene: .; v_gene: TRBV5-5; abundance: once; len: 17; CDR3aa: CASSLNSLGVTTGELFF; CDR3nt: TGTGCCAGCAGCTTAAACAGTCTGGGCGTGACCACCGGGGAGCTGTTTTTT
j_gene: TRBJ2-7; d_gene: .; v_gene: TRBV20-1; abundance: many; len: 13; CDR3aa: CSPSKGTLYEQYF; CDR3nt: TGCAGCCCTAGTAAAGGAACGCTCTACGAGCAGTACTTC
j_gene: TRBJ2-1; d_gene: TRBD2; v_gene: TRBV4-2; abundance: .; len: 16; CDR3aa: CASSQETSASYNEQFF; CDR3nt: TGTGCCAGCAGCCAAGAGACTAGCGCGTCCTACAATGAGCAGTTCTTC
j_gene: TRBJ2-1; d_gene: .; v_gene: TRBV14; abundance: .; len: 13; CDR3aa: CASSRPGGLEQFF; CDR3nt: TGTGCCAGCAGCCGCCCCGGGGGATTGGAGCAGTTCTTC
j_gene: TRBJ2-7; d_gene: .; v_gene: TRBV7-2; abundance: .; len: 14; CDR3aa: CASSSSRSGYEQYF; CDR3nt: TGTGCCAGCAGCTCCTCCCGGAGCGGTTACGAGCAGTACTTC
j_gene: TRBJ2-3; d_gene: .; v_gene: TRBV4-3; abundance: few; len: 17; CDR3aa: CASSQQPSGGVPDTQYF; CDR3nt: TGCGCCAGCAGCCAGCAGCCGTCGGGCGGGGTCCCAGATACGCAGTATTTT
j_gene: TRBJ1-1; d_gene: .; v_gene: TRBV2; abundance: .; len: 14; CDR3aa: CASSGSGGITEAFF; CDR3nt: TGTGCCAGCAGTGGGTCCGGGGGCATAACTGAAGCTTTCTTT
j_gene: TRBJ2-5; d_gene: TRBD2; v_gene: TRBV7-2; abundance: .; len: 14; CDR3aa: CASSPRTSRETQYF; CDR3nt: TGTGCCAGCAGCCCTCGGACTAGTCGAGAGACCCAGTACTTC
j_gene: TRBJ2-3; d_gene: .; v_gene: TRBV4-3; abundance: .; len: 18; CDR3aa: CASSQVFGSGWVKDTQYF; CDR3nt: TGCGCCAGCAGCCAAGTTTTTGGGTCGGGTTGGGTCAAGGATACGCAGTATTTT
j_gene: TRBJ2-1; d_gene: TRBD2; v_gene: TRBV24-1; abundance: few; len: 18; CDR3aa: CATSDSRLAGVTYNEQFF; CDR3nt: TGTGCCACCAGTGATTCCCGACTAGCGGGAGTAACCTACAATGAGCAGTTCTTC
j_gene: TRBJ1-5; d_gene: TRBD1; v_gene: TRBV2; abundance: .; len: 14; CDR3aa: CASSTGGLSQPQHF; CDR3nt: TGTGCCAGCAGTACAGGGGGCTTAAGTCAGCCCCAGCATTTT
j_gene: TRBJ2-6; d_gene: .; v_gene: TRBV6-8; abundance: .; len: 16; CDR3aa: CASTKGVITGANVLTF; CDR3nt: TGTGCCAGCACAAAGGGGGTTATAACGGGGGCCAACGTCCTGACTTTC
j_gene: TRBJ2-5; d_gene: TRBD2; v_gene: TRBV20-1; abundance: .; len: 15; CDR3aa: CSAAGTSGTQETQYF; CDR3nt: TGCAGTGCTGCCGGGACTAGCGGGACCCAAGAGACCCAGTACTTC
j_gene: TRBJ2-1; d_gene: TRBD2; v_gene: TRBV10-3; abundance: once; len: 14; CDR3aa: CAISVREGRNEQFF; CDR3nt: TGTGCCATCAGTGTGCGGGAGGGCCGGAATGAGCAGTTCTTC
j_gene: TRBJ1-1; d_gene: .; v_gene: TRBV2; abundance: .; len: 13; CDR3aa: CASRGQPNTEAFF; CDR3nt: TGTGCCAGCAGAGGACAGCCGAACACTGAAGCTTTCTTT
j_gene: TRBJ2-7; d_gene: TRBD2; v_gene: TRBV7-9; abundance: .; len: 15; CDR3aa: CASSLGLAGLAEQYF; CDR3nt: TGTGCCAGCAGCTTAGGCCTAGCGGGTCTTGCCGAGCAGTACTTC